This TCR beta chain was captured by sequencing in a study of cytomegalovirus exposure and HLA in healthy donors. Remarks on this clone: Its cognate antigen is unknown.

60 Vbeta and 13 Jbeta primers were used in PCR. Clones were read by immunoSEQ multiplex PCR, and TCRdb kept only the in-frame ones, dropping some. The sample holds some 140,000 clones; more than 60% are singletons and the top ten take approximately 1.5%. Study results and limitations: Upon later analysis, HLA-associated TCR beta chains proved more clonally expanded than other, equally common chains.

The V end lost 8 bases, the J end lost 4 bases, and 18 bases lay between the germline ends. The CDR3 totals 15 residues. The germline V gene encodes CDR1 MNHNS and CDR2 SASEGT. The receptor was derived from a woman aged 18-29 years in good health and CMV-seronegative. The sequenced material came from PBMCs. The chain employs TRBV6-1 and TRBJ2-1; D might be TRBD2 (5 bases). For the CDR3, the DNA is TGTGCCAGCCCCCGACGAGGGATGTCTTACAATGAGCAGTTCTTC. This codes for CASPRRGMSYNEQFF.